The next 13 T cell receptor beta chains were all read from a single sample in a study of blood T cells in healthy people across ages. Alongside a J-beta primer mix, a sample-barcoded 5' primer served in a second PCR lasting 7 to 11 cycles. TCRdb reprocessed the 5' RACE reads via MiXCR and lists one record per CDR3 protein. The sample holds approximately 880,000 distinct CDR3 sequences, about 44% seen once. Sequenced: blood. These receptors came from a man aged 30 to 45 in good health.

The rearrangement links TRBV20-1 to TRBJ1-1; TRBD1 might be the D (5 bases). V lost 0 bases and J lost 3, with 11 bases in between. Germline CDR1 is DFQATT and CDR2 is SNEGSKA (reference sequence). The CDR3 has 14 residues. The CDR3 nucleotides are TGCAGTGCTAGAGATCGGGGGGAATACACTGAAGCTTTCTTT. Its protein is CSARDRGEYTEAFF.

The genes are TRBV12-3 or TRBV12-4 and TRBJ2-3, with D possibly being TRBD1 (5 bases). V was clipped by 3 bases and J by 3 bases, with 13 bases between them. The CDR3 loop spans 15 amino acids. The CDR3: CASSFRPGLTDTQYF. Here the CDR3 DNA reads TGTGCCAGCAGTTTTCGGCCAGGGTTAACAGATACGCAGTATTTT.

This clonotype was seen more than once but under ten times. The chain employs TRBV14 and TRBJ2-7; 10 bases map to TRBD1. The CDR3 length is 15 residues. Looked up from germline, CDR1 is SGHDN and CDR2 is FVKESK. With V trimmed by 2 bases and J by 1 base, 2 bases remained unmatched. This CDR3 reads CASSQSGQGSYEQYF. DNA of the CDR3: TGTGCCAGCAGCCAATCGGGACAGGGGTCCTACGAGCAGTACTTC.

CDR3 nucleotide sequence: TGTGCCAGCAGCTCGGACGTCTCCTACGAGCAGTACTTC. Translation gives CASSSDVSYEQYF. V gene TRBV7-2 combines with J gene TRBJ2-7; D unresolved. The CDR3 length is 13 residues. The V gene lost 4 bases and the J gene lost 0 bases, with 7 bases spanning the gap. CDR1 and CDR2 from the germline V gene are SGHTA and FQGNSA. Full variable domain (remainder filled in from reference TRBV7-2 and TRBJ2-7): GAGVSQSPSNKVTEKGKDVELRCDPISGHTALYWYRQSLGQGLEFLIYFQGNSAPDKSGLPSDRFSAERTGGSVSTLTIQRTQQEDSAVYLCASSSDVSYEQYFGPGTRLTVT.

The CDR3 sequence: CASSRDRGWVNTEAFF. The CDR3 DNA is TGTGCCAGCAGCCGGGACAGGGGTTGGGTGAACACTGAAGCTTTCTTT. The chain uses TRBV3-1 and TRBJ1-1; TRBD1 matches 10 bases. Germline values: CDR1 LGHDT, CDR2 YNNKEL (reference sequence). This CDR3 spans 16 amino acids. Losses at the gene ends were 4 bases for V and 0 bases for J; bases not matched to a gene: 5.

In this sample, this clonotype turned up a few times. The chain links TRBV3-1 to TRBJ1-2; no firm D call. The CDR3 totals 15 residues. Trimming cost V 1 base and J 0 bases, with 9 bases left between them. Germline lookup yields CDR1 LGHDT and CDR2 YNNKEL (reference sequence). CDR3 DNA sequence: TGTGCCAGCAGCCAAGGCCTAAGAGCTAACTATGGCTACACCTTC. Protein product: CASSQGLRANYGYTF.

This clonotype was counted many times. This CDR3 reads CASSLTSGGANEQFF. CDR3 coding DNA: TGCGCCAGCAGCTTAACTAGCGGGGGGGCCAATGAGCAGTTCTTC. The chain combines TRBV5-1 with TRBJ2-1; 13 bases are shared with TRBD2. This CDR3 has 15 residues. Germline V gene lookup returns CDR1 SGHRS and CDR2 YFSETQ. J was trimmed by 6 bases and V by 2 bases; bases with no gene match: 2.

V and J are TRBV6-5 and TRBJ1-1, with 7 bases fitting TRBD1. Germline CDR1 reads MNHEY; CDR2 reads SVGAGI. V was clipped by 4 bases and J by 2 bases; unmatched bases: 4. The CDR3 covers 14 residues. DNA for the CDR3: TGTGCCAGCAGTTTCGGACAGGCCAACACTGAAGCTTTCTTT. Translating gives CASSFGQANTEAFF.

This clonotype appeared a few times. This chain connects TRBV4-1 to TRBJ2-1; TRBD1 might be the D (5 bases). The V gene's germline CDR1 is MGHRA and CDR2 YSYEKL. The CDR3 loop spans 16 amino acids. Trimming took off 0 bases at V and 2 bases at J, with 11 bases between the two ends. The CDR3 coding sequence is TGCGCCAGCAGCCAAGATAAGTCAGGGCCCTACAATGAGCAGTTCTTC. Protein sequence: CASSQDKSGPYNEQFF.

This clonotype was counted a few times. V gene TRBV20-1 combines with J gene TRBJ2-1; 8 nucleotides line up with TRBD2. CDR1 DFQATT and CDR2 SNEGSKA come from the germline V gene (reference sequence). The CDR3 has 13 amino acids. Germline trimming cut 5 bases from V and 15 bases from J; bases unmatched to any gene: 15. CDR3 in DNA: TGCAGTGCTTTAACCGGGACTAGGGAGGGGAGGTTCTTC. Protein: CSALTGTREGRFF.

CDR3 sequence (DNA): TGTGCCAGCAGCCCAACTAGCGGGGCAGGTAATGAGCAGTTCTTC. It translates to CASSPTSGAGNEQFF. This sequence joins TRBV9 and TRBJ2-1; 10 nucleotides agree with TRBD2. The CDR3 is 15 amino acids. Germline assignment: CDR1 SGDLS and CDR2 YYNGEE. Losses at the gene ends were 4 bases for V and 7 bases for J; bases not matched to a gene: 8.

The chain combines TRBV27 with TRBJ2-7, with 7 bases matching TRBD1. Germline V gives CDR1 MNHEY, CDR2 SMNVEV (reference sequence). This CDR3 is 17 amino acids long. Trimming at V came to 7 bases and at J to 0 bases, leaving 15 bases not matched to a gene. CDR3 amino acids: CASTQGVGPGISYEQYF. The DNA for the CDR3 is TGTGCCAGCACCCAGGGGGTGGGACCGGGCATCTCCTACGAGCAGTACTTC.

The V and J genes are TRBV10-3 and TRBJ1-6; D is undetermined. The V end was cut by 0 bases, the J end by 10 bases, with 10 bases between. Germline V gene sequence: CDR1 ENHRY, CDR2 SYGVKD. The length of the CDR3 is 14 residues. DNA of the CDR3: TGTGCCATCAGTGAGTCGACGGGGAACTCACCCCTCCACTTT. It translates to CAISESTGNSPLHF.